A single sample gave rise to the 8 T cell receptor beta chains below, sequenced in a study of shared clonotypes between healthy human individuals. Measured with immunoSEQ multiplex PCR; TCRdb has only the in-frame clones, and not every one. The repertoire holds about 470,000 clones, 70% to 80% seen once, with around 14% in the top ten. The sample taken for sequencing was PBMCs. The origin of the receptors is a middle-aged woman in good health. Some clones in this sample may be carry-over from other donors' samples.

V gene TRBV27 combines with J gene TRBJ2-2, with D possibly called TRBD1 or TRBD2 (6 bases each). Trimming removed 1 base at V and 3 bases at J, with 15 bases between. CDR1 MNHEY and CDR2 SMNVEV come from the germline V gene (reference sequence). The CDR3 spans 17 residues. The CDR3 nucleotides are TGTGCCAGCAGTTTATTAACGGCAGGGGAGGACACCGGGGAGCTGTTTTTT. Protein product: CASSLLTAGEDTGELFF.

J is TRBJ2-7 and V is TRBV4-1, with 7 bases aligning to TRBD2. V was pared by 0 bases and J by 3 bases, with 5 bases of the junction left unmatched. This CDR3 comprises 15 residues. Per germline, CDR1 MGHRA and CDR2 YSYEKL. CDR3 in DNA: TGCGCCAGCAGCCAAGAGGGGCCGGGGGGCTACGAGCAGTACTTC. Protein: CASSQEGPGGYEQYF.

This chain joins TRBV28 and TRBJ2-1; 11 nucleotides line up with TRBD2. Germline lookup yields CDR1 MDHEN and CDR2 SYDVKM. The CDR3 loop spans 15 amino acids. V shed 5 bases, J shed 7 bases, and the junction held 7 bases outside the gene matches. The CDR3, as DNA: TGTGCCAGCAGTCTCCTAGCGGGAGGAGTAAATGAGCAGTTCTTC. Amino acid sequence: CASSLLAGGVNEQFF. The whole variable domain, filled in from reference TRBV28 and TRBJ2-1, reads DVKVTQSSRYLVKRTGEKVFLECVQDMDHENMFWYRQDPGLGLRLIYFSYDVKMKEKGDIPEGYSVSREKKERFSLILESASTNQTSMYLCASSLLAGGVNEQFFGPGTRLTVL.

The genes are TRBV4-1 and TRBJ1-2; D not resolved. Trimming removed 4 bases at V and 6 bases at J, with 18 bases between. Germline loops: CDR1 MGHRA, CDR2 YSYEKL. The CDR3 has 15 residues. CDR3 bases: TGCGCCAGCAGCCTGCTCGGACGGGTTCCAGATGGCTACACCTTC. Translating gives CASSLLGRVPDGYTF.

The V call is TRBV5-1, the J call TRBJ2-5; 13 bases map to TRBD2. The CDR3 consists of 15 residues. The germline gives CDR1 SGHRS, CDR2 YFSETQ. Trimming removed 4 bases from V and 6 bases from J; junction bases left unmatched: 6. The CDR3 DNA follows: TGCGCCAGCAGCACAGGACTAGCGGGAGTGAAGACCCAGTACTTC. It yields the protein CASSTGLAGVKTQYF.

The chain combines TRBV10-2 with TRBJ1-1, with D tentatively TRBD1 (6 bases). The germline CDR1 and CDR2 sequences are WSHSY and SAAADI. The CDR3 extends over 12 amino acids. V lost 11 bases, J lost 6 bases, and 16 bases lay in between. CDR3 DNA sequence: TGCGCCGCCGGGGGGGGGCACGCTGAAGCTTTCTTT. This gives the protein CAAGGGHAEAFF.

The sample holds a few counts of this clone. The rearrangement joins TRBV14 to TRBJ2-5; 10 bases match TRBD2. Germline CDR1 reads SGHDN; CDR2 reads FVKESK. The V gene end was trimmed by 3 bases and the J gene end by 2 bases; junction bases not matched to a gene: 6. This CDR3 is 16 amino acids long. Here the CDR3 reads CASSQDGTSVQETQYF. CDR3 sequence (DNA): TGTGCCAGCAGCCAGGACGGGACTAGCGTACAAGAGACCCAGTACTTC.

The CDR3 here is CASSSNPDRGKFF. The CDR3 DNA reads as TGTGCCAGCAGTTCGAACCCGGACAGGGGCAAGTTCTTC. This rearrangement joins TRBV6-6 to TRBJ2-1; 9 bases are a match to TRBD1. The CDR3 is made up of 13 amino acids. Germline CDR1 is MNHNY and CDR2 is SVGAGI (reference sequence). With 4 bases clipped from V and 14 bases from J, the junction kept 9 bases outside the gene matches.